This TCR beta chain derives from a study of human T cells and chemical hapten exposure. Broader study findings: Compared with pre-sensitization or healthy control sets, expanded TCRs clustered more.

Time point in this sample: patch test 3, about 24 weeks after DPC sensitization. Noted treatment: therapeutic diphenylcyclopropenone sensitization with weekly scalp DPC. People who gave samples had alopecia, were 18 to 70 years old, and were suitable for DPC. This clonotype has at least ten counts. Its antigen is currently unknown. The V gene's germline CDR1 is SQVTM and CDR2 ANQGSEA. Unmatched junction bases numbered 3, after V lost 4 bases and J lost 4 bases. This CDR3 spans 12 amino acids. One entry per CDR3 protein results from TCRdb running MiXCR on the RACE reads. The table shows roughly 64,000 distinct CDR3 sequences, with approximately 11% occurring only once.

Specimen: whole blood, collected in connection with sensitization to the hapten diphenylcyclopropenone (DPC). The chain has TRBV29-1 and TRBJ2-5; 7 positions agree with TRBD2. The clonotype comes from a woman aged 25 to 39 with alopecia areata. Some clones in this sample may be carry-over from other donors' samples. The DNA of the CDR3 is TGCAGCGTTGGGGGAGGGAGAGAGACCCAGTACTTC. Protein product: CSVGGGRETQYF.